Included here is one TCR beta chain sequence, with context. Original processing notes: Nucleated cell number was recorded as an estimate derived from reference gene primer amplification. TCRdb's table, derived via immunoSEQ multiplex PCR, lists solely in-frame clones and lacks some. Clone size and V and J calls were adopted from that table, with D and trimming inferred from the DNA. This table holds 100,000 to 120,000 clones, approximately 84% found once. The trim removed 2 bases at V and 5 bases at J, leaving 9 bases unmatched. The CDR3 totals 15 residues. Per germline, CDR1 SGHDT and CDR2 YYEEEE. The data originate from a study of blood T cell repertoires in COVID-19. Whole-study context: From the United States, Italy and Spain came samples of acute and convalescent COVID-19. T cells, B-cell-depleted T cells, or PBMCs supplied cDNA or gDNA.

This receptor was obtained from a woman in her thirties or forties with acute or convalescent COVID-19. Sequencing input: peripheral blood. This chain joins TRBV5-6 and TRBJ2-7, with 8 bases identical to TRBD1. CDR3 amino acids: CASSFKWTGTDEQYF. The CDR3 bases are TGTGCCAGCAGCTTTAAGTGGACAGGGACGGACGAGCAGTACTTC.